Here is one TCR beta chain with its context. Its antigen is not yet known. No base qualities exist here, and no much larger clone lies one base off it. This specimen belongs to a study of shared clonotypes between healthy human individuals (dated by TCRdb to 2020 to 2021). Regarding the research as a whole: A couple of women and three men aged 18 to 49 years were included in the cohort. To increase sequencing depth and limit assay-specific biases, different laboratories used diverse techniques to prepare libraries and sequence TCR repertoires. Leukapheresis yielded between about 0.94 and 8.9 billion PBMCs per donor. For each donor, three plates each were used for CD4 naive and CD4 memory, two plates were used for CD8 naive, and one plate was used for CD8 memory. The study deeply sequenced blood TCR repertoires of five healthy adults to estimate repertoire size and the extent of clonotype sharing between individuals.

TCR CDR3 regions were amplified from genomic DNA by multiplex PCR using the deep immunoSEQ assay. Extracted genomic DNA from each cell subset was distributed evenly across all wells of several immunoSEQ 96-well plates, and each plate was treated as a replicate. Each replicate PCR for sorted subsets received about 0.2 ug genomic DNA, equal to roughly 29,000 T cell genomes. Purified libraries were quantified with a Qubit 3.0 fluorometer, sized on a Bioanalyzer 2100, and re-quantified with the KAPA Library Quantification kit. Every immunoSEQ 96-well plate was sequenced on a separate single-read 150-cycle Illumina NextSeq 550 flow cell. The authors' pipeline ran thus. Because the immunoSEQ output included only junctional sequences and no quality scores, the filtering could not be the same as the filtering used for full-length reads. To assign V/J genes and CDR3, sequences were annotated using PyIR, a Python wrapper for IgBLAST v1.9, with IMGT germline references. Reads were filtered out if the reads had weak V/J assignments (E-value above 1e-6), no CDR3, stop codons, out-of-frame junctions, or ambiguous translated residues. V3J clonotypes were defined as sequences sharing an identical inferred V gene, J gene, and CDR3 amino acid sequence. To compute the percentage overlap between repertoires, the number of shared unique clonotypes was divided by the size of the smaller repertoire. Three approaches were used to assess repertoire richness: RTK rarefaction, the Chao1 estimator, and Recon v2.1 estimates of unobserved clonotypes. For all TCRbeta clonotypes obtained by the gDNA method from a few donors, generation probabilities were computed with OLGA. TCRdb holds this immuneACCESS table with in-frame rearrangements only. Some clones are missing; in checked studies, unresolved V genes explain under half, and the rest has no known cause. The V and J calls and clone size are taken from that table; D and trimming were inferred from the DNA. The sample table contains about a million clones; only one count was recorded for about 80% of them. The top ten clones comprise around 1.4% of the sample.

The V and J ends are trimmed by 0 bases and 2 bases, leaving 14 bases between them. The CDR3 sequence holds 16 residues, the cysteine and phenylalanine included. Of the read, only the CDR3 DNA is kept; its 48 bases are in frame from base 1. The CDR1 and CDR2 encoded by the germline V gene are SGDLS and YYNGEE. The donors were healthy, HIV-negative adults with no recently reported acute infections or vaccinations. All donors were Caucasian adults living in Nashville, Tennessee, USA. CD4+ T cells were enriched through magnetic negative selection, after which naive cells were positively selected on CD45RA and the remaining negative fraction served as the memory subset. Blood was obtained by leukapheresis, after which PBMCs were separated by Ficoll-Histopaque density gradient centrifugation and cryopreserved in liquid nitrogen vapor phase. Analytical flow cytometry was used to check the purity and quantity of each magnetically sorted T cell population. Genomic DNA was isolated from every sorted fraction and measured by UV absorbance on a Nanodrop 2000c.

The paper as a whole reports these results and caveats: Sharing across a few donors was observed for 5% to 6.5% of naive CD4, about 4% of naive CD8, over 2% of memory CD4, and roughly 0.4% of memory CD8 clonotypes. Incomplete sequencing was indicated by rarefaction of sorted-subset datasets, despite the large sequencing depth. Compared with non-shared clonotypes, the clonotypes found in all four sorted-subset donors had higher generation probabilities. Sampling was restricted to blood, and TCR repertoires in tissue are likely to differ from TCR repertoires in blood. Estimated clonotype richness was generally larger for naive than for memory subsets. The small number of donors limited the genetic and exposure-history diversity represented. Pairwise subsampling indicated that sequencing depth was expected to affect the degree of clonotype sharing among donors.

Source material: memory CD4+ T cells sorted from blood. Per the publication, the cell subset or site label means: CD45RA-negative fraction. The clonotype was recovered from a man younger than 35 in good health. The sequence joins TRBV9 to TRBJ2-5, and TRBD1 may be the D gene, going by 5 matching bases. Read as DNA, the sequence is TGTGCCAGCAGCGTAGCTACTTTGGGGCAGCAAGAGACCCAGTACTTC. It specifies CASSVATLGQQETQYF. Outside the CDR3, residues come from the reference TRBV9 and TRBJ2-5 proteins, so the full variable domain is: DSGVTQTPKHLITATGQRVTLRCSPRSGDLSVYWYQQSLDQGLQFLIQYYNGEERAKGNILERFSAQQFPDLHSELNLSSLELGDSALYFCASSVATLGQQETQYFGPGTRLLVL.